This note documents a single TCR beta chain sequence. The CDR3 sequence is 19 residues long. With 2 bases removed from V and 4 bases from J, the gap between germline ends came to 26 bases. CDR1 and CDR2 from the germline V gene are MRHNA and SNTAGT. Method: immunoSEQ multiplex PCR; TCRdb's copy keeps in-frame clones and lacks some. Of roughly 65,000 clones listed, about 88% are singletons. The data originate from a study of blood T cell repertoires in COVID-19. At the level of the study: T cells, B-cell-depleted T cells, or PBMCs supplied cDNA or gDNA.

The sequence came from a man aged 55-75 years with acute or convalescent COVID-19. Sequenced: peripheral blood. The chain joins TRBV6-4 to TRBJ1-1; D may be TRBD1 (5 bases). The CDR3 nucleotides are TGTGCCAGCAGTGACCCCTCGGGCAGGGAACTAAGAAAGGGCACTGAAGCTTTCTTT. Amino acids: CASSDPSGRELRKGTEAFF.